This T cell receptor (beta chain) comes out of a study of blood T cell repertoires in COVID-19. This clone occurred a few times. Other nucleotide sequences in the sample specify the same CDR3. TCRdb keeps only in-frame clones here, not all; method: immunoSEQ multiplex PCR. Of fewer than 350,000 clones listed, more than 80% were seen once; the top ten hold about 7%. Trimming took off 4 bases at V and 1 base at J, with 11 bases between the two ends. This CDR3 region has 15 residues. The V gene's germline CDR1 is SNHLY and CDR2 FYNNEI. The sequence was collected from a woman younger than 45 with COVID-19, enrolled during active disease. The gene calls are TRBV2 and TRBJ1-3; a weak D match, TRBD1 (5 bases). The specimen sequenced was peripheral blood. For the CDR3, the DNA is TGTGCCAGCAGTGTTCATCGGGGGTCTGGAAACACCATATATTTT. Translating gives CASSVHRGSGNTIYF.